This T cell receptor (beta chain) was obtained from a study of blood T cell repertoires in COVID-19. Whole-study context: The cDNA or gDNA used as material had been derived from T cells, B-cell-depleted T cells, or PBMCs.

Per the authors' pipeline: It was from reference gene primer amplification that nucleated cell counts were estimated. Repertoires were generated with immunoSEQ multiplex PCR, while TCRdb's copy carries only in-frame clones and drops some. Clonal size and the V and J genes are those of that table, whereas D and trimming came from the DNA. This sample has about 150,000 clones, with 88% found just once. Germline V lookup: CDR1 GTSNPN, CDR2 SVGIG (reference sequence). There are 13 residues in the CDR3. With 5 bases clipped from V and 14 bases from J, the junction kept 12 bases outside the gene matches. The chain employs TRBV30 and TRBJ1-2, with 12 nucleotides matching TRBD1. Sequenced input: peripheral blood. This sequence was found in a man aged 50 to 59 who had recovered from COVID-19. In DNA form, the CDR3 reads TGTGCCTGGGCCAGTGGGGACAGGGGGCCCAATACCTTC. Protein sequence: CAWASGDRGPNTF. Filled out from reference TRBV30 and TRBJ1-2, the complete variable domain reads SQTIHQWPATLVQPVGSPLSLECTVEGTSNPNLYWYRQAAGRGLQLLFYSVGIGQISSEVPQNLSASRPQDRQFILSSKKLLLSDSGFYLCAWASGDRGPNTFGSGTRLTVV.